A few counts support the clone carrying this TCR beta chain. This CDR3 comprises 13 residues. Germline CDR1 reads MNHEY; CDR2 reads SVGEGT. The V end lost 2 bases, the J end lost 3 bases, and 7 bases lay between the germline ends. The data were obtained in a study of blood T cell repertoires in COVID-19. Overall study: Donors in the United States, Italy and Spain gave samples during acute or convalescent COVID-19. T cells, B-cell-depleted T cells, or PBMCs supplied cDNA or gDNA.

Assay: immunoSEQ multiplex PCR; the TCRdb copy retains only in-frame clones and omits some. The repertoire holds 150,000 to 160,000 clones, with 80% to 90% as singletons. This rearrangement joins TRBV6-2 or TRBV6-3 to TRBJ1-2, with D perhaps TRBD1 (6 bases). Sequenced material: peripheral blood. The clonotype was recovered from a woman in her fifties or sixties with acute or convalescent COVID-19. The CDR3 region is CASSYGGDYGYTF. The CDR3 nucleotides are TGTGCCAGCAGTTACGGGGGCGACTATGGCTACACCTTC.